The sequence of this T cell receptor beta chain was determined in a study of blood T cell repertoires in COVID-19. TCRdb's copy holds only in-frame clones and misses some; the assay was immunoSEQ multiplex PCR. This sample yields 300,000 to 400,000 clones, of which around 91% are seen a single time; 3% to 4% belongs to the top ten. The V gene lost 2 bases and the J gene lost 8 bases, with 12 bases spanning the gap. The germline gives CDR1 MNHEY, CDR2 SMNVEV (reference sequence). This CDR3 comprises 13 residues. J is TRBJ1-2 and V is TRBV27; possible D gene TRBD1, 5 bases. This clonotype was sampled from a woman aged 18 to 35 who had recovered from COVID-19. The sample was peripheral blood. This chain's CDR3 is CASSLGQGRGYTF. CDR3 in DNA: TGTGCCAGCAGTTTAGGGCAGGGCCGGGGCTACACCTTC.